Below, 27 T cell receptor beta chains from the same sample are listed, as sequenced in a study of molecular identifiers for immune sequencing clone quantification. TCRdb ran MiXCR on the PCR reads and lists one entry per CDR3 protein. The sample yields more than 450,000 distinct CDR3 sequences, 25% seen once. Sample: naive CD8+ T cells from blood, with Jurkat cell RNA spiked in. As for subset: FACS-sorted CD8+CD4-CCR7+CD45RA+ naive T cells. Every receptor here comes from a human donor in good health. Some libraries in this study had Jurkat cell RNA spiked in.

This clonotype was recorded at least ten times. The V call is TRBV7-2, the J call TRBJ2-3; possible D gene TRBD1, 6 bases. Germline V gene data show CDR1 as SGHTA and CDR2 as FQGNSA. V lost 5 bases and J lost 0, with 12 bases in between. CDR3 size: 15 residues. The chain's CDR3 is CASSSRGGSTDTQYF. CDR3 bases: TGTGCCAGCAGCAGCCGAGGGGGTAGCACAGATACGCAGTATTTT.

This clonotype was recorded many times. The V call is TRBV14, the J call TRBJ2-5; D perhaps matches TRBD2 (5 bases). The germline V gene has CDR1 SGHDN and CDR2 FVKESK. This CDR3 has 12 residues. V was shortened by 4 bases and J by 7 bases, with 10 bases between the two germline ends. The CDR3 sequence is CASSRPGGTQYF. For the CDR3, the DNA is TGTGCCAGCAGCCGCCCCGGAGGGACCCAGTACTTC.

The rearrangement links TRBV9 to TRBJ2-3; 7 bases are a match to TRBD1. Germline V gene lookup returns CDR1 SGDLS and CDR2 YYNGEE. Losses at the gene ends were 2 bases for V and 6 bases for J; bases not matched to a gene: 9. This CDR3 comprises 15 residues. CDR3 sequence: CASSVQGVELDTQYF. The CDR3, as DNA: TGTGCCAGCAGCGTCCAGGGGGTAGAATTGGATACGCAGTATTTT.

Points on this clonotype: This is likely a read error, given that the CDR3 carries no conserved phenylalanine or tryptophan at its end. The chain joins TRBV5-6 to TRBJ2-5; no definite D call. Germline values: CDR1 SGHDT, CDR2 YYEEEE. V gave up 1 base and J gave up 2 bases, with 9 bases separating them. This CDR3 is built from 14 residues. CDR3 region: CASSLPREQETQYY. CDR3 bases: TGTGCCAGCAGCTTGCCTAGGGAACAAGAGACCCAGTACTAC.

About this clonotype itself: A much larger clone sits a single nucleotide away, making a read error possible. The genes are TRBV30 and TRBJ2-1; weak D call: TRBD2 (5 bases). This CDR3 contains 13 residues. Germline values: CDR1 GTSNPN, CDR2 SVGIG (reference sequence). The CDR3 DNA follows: TGTGCCTGGAGTTACGGGGTTGCCAATGAGCAGTCCTTC. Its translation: CAWSYGVANEQSF.

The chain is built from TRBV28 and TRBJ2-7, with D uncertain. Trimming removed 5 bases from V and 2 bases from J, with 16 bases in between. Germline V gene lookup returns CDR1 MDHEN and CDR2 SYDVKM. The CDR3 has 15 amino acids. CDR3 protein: CASSLTGQITYEQYF. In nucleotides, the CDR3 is TGTGCCAGCAGTCTCACGGGCCAAATAACCTACGAGCAGTACTTC.

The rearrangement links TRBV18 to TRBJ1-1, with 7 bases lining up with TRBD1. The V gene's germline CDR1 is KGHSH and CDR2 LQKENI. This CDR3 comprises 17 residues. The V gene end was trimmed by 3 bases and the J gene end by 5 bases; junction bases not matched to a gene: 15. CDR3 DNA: TGTGCCAGCTCACCTGAACCACAGGGGATAACGAATACTGAAGCTTTCTTT. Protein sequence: CASSPEPQGITNTEAFF.

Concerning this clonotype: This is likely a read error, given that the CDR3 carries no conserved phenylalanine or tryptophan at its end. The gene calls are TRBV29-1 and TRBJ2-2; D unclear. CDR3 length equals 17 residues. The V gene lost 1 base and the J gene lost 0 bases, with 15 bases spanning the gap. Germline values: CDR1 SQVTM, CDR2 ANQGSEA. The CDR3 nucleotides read TGCAGCGTTGAAGGTCGGCGGATTGTCGCGAACACCGGGGAGCTGTTTTCT. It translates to CSVEGRRIVANTGELFS.

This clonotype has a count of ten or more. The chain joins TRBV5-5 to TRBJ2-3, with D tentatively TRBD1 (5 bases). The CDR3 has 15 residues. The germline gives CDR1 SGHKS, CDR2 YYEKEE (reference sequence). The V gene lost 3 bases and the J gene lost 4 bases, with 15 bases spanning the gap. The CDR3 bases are TGTGCCAGCAGCTCTTCAGGGTTCGGCCCAGATACGCAGTATTTT. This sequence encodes CASSSSGFGPDTQYF.

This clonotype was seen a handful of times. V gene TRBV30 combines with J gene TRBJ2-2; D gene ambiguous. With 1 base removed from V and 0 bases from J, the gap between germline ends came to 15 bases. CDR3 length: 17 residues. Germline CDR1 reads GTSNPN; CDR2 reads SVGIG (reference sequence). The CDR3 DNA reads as TGTGCCTGGAGTGGAGGTCTTACAGTAGCGAACACCGGGGAGCTGTTTTTT. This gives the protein CAWSGGLTVANTGELFF.

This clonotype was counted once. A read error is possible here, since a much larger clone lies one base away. The CDR3 loop is CAGSSFGGDRRGGQPQHF. The CDR3 bases are TGTGCCGGCAGTTCATTCGGCGGGGACAGGCGTGGGGGTCAGCCCCAGCATTTT. This sequence joins TRBV28 and TRBJ1-5; 8 bases are shared with TRBD1. Germline assignment: CDR1 MDHEN and CDR2 SYDVKM. This CDR3 contains 18 residues.

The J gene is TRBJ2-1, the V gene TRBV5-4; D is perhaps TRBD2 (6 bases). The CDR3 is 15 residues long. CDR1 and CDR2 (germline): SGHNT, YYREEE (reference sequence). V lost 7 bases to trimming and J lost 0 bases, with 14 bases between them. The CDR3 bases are TGTGCCAGCCACTTAGACGGGAGCTCCTACAATGAGCAGTTCTTC. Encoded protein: CASHLDGSSYNEQFF.

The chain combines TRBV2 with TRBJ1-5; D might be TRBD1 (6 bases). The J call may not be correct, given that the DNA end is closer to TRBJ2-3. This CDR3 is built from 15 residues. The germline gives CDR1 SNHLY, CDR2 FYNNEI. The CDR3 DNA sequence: TGTGCCAGCAGTGAAGCTCGGGACACCTATCAGCCCCAGTATTTT. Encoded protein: CASSEARDTYQPQYF.

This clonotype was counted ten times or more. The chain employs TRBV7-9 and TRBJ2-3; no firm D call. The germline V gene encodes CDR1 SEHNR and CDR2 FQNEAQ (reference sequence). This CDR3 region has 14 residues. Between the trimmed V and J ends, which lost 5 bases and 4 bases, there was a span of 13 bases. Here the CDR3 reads CASSPEEAPDTQYF. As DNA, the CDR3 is TGTGCCAGCAGCCCCGAGGAAGCGCCAGATACGCAGTATTTT.

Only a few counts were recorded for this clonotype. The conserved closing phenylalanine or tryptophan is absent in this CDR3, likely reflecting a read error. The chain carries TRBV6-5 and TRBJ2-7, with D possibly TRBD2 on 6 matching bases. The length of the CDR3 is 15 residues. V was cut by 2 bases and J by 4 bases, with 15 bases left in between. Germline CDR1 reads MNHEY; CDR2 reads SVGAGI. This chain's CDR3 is CASSYLDGSSYEQYY. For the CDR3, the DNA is TGTGCCAGCAGTTACCTAGACGGGAGTAGTTACGAGCAGTACTAC.

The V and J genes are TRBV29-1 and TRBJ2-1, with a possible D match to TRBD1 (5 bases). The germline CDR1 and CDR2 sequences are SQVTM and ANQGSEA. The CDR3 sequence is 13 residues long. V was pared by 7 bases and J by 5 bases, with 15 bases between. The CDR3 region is CSALGHSDNEQFF. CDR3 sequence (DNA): TGCAGCGCCCTCGGACATTCTGACAATGAGCAGTTCTTC.

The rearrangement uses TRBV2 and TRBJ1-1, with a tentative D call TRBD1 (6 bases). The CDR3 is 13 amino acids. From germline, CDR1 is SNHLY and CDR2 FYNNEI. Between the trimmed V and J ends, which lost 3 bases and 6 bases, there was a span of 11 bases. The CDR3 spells CASSDNRDAEAFF. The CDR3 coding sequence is TGTGCCAGCAGTGATAACAGGGATGCTGAAGCTTTCTTT.

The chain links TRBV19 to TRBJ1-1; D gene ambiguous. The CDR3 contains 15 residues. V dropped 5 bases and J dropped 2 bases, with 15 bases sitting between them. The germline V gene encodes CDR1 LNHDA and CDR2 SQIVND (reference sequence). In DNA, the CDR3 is TGTGCCAGTAGTCCCGACTTGGGCCTAAACACTGAAGCTTTCTTT. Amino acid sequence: CASSPDLGLNTEAFF. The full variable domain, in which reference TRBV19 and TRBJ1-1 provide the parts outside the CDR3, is DGGITQSPKYLFRKEGQNVTLSCEQNLNHDAMYWYRQDPGQGLRLIYYSQIVNDFQKGDIAEGYSVSREKKESFPLTVTSAQKNPTAFYLCASSPDLGLNTEAFFGQGTRLTVV.

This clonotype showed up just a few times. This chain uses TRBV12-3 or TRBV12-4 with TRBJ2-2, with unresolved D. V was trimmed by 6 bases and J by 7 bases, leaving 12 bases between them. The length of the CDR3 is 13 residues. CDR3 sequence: CASSQNWVGELFF. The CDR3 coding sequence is TGTGCCAGCAGCCAAAACTGGGTCGGGGAGCTGTTTTTT.

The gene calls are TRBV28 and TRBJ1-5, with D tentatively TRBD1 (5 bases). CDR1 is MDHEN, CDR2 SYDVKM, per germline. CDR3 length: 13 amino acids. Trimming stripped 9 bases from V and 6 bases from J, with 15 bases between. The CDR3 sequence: CASFSWGFQPQHF. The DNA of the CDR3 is TGTGCCAGTTTTTCGTGGGGGTTTCAGCCCCAGCATTTT.

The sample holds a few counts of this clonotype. CDR3 bases: TGTGCCAGTAGTACACCGAACATTCAGTACTTC. Its translation is CASSTPNIQYF. V usage is TRBV19 and J usage is TRBJ2-4; D is unresolved. The ends were cut back, 4 bases at V and 7 bases at J, with 5 bases in the middle. The germline V gene has CDR1 LNHDA and CDR2 SQIVND (reference sequence). The CDR3 spans 11 residues.

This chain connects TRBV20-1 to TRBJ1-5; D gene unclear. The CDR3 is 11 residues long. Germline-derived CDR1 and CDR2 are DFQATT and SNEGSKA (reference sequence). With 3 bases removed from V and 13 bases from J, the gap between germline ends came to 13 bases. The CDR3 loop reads CSARTQRRQHF. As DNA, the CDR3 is TGCAGTGCTAGGACCCAGCGCAGACAGCATTTT.

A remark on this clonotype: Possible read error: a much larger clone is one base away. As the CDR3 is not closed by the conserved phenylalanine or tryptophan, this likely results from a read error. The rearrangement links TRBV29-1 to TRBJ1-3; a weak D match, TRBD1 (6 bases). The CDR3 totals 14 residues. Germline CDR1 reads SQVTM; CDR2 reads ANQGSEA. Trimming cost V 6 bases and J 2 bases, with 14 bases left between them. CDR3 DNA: TGCAGCGTAGATCCCGGGACAACTGGAAACACCATATATATT. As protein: CSVDPGTTGNTIYI.

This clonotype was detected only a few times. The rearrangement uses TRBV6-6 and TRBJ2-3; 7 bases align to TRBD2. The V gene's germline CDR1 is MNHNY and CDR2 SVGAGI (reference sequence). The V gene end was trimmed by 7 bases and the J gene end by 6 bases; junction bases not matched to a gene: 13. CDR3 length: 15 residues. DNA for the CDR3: TGTGCCAGCATGGGGGACTACCCGGGGGAGGATACGCAGTATTTT. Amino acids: CASMGDYPGEDTQYF.

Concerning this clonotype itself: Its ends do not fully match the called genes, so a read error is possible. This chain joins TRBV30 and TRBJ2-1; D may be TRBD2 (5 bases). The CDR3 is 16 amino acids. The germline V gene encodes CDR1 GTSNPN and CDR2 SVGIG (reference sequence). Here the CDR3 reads CAWTMVYGLNNNGQFF. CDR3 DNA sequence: TGTGCCTGGACCATGGTCTACGGACTGAATAACAATGGGCAGTTCTTC.

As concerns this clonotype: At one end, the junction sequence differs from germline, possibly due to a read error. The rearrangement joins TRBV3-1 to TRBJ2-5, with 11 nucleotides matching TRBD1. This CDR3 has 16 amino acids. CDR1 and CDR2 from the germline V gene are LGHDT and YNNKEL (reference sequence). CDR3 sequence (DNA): TGTGCCAGCAGCCAACTAGGACAGGGGGCATGGGAGACCCAGTCCTTC. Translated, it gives CASSQLGQGAWETQSF.

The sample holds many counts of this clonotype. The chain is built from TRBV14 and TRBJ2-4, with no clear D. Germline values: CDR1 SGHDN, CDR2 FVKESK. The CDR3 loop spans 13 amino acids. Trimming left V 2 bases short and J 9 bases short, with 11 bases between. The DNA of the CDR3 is TGTGCCAGCAGCCAATTCGCCGCTGGCATTCAGTACTTC. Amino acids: CASSQFAAGIQYF.